These T cell receptor beta chains were read from a single sample in a study of blood T cell repertoires in COVID-19. Some clones are missing from TCRdb's copy, which holds only in-frame ones; the method was immunoSEQ multiplex PCR. Here the sample spans approximately 260,000 clones, approximately 89% being singletons. The sequenced sample was PBMCs or T cells enriched from blood (not recorded which). The receptors were sampled from a woman between 40 and 55 years old with acute COVID-19. Both conserved end residues are part of each CDR3. Each record gives: CDR3 DNA, CDR3 protein, J gene, D gene, V gene, clone size. A D gene is named only where the DNA matches it firmly. The size field is filled for only some rows; it gives once, few, many or a size class.

cdr3_nt: TGTGCCAGCAGCAACGCTGGGGGAGGGGACGACCTTTCAGGAAACACCATATATTTT
cdr3_aa: CASSNAGGGDDLSGNTIYF
j_call: TRBJ1-3
d_call: .
v_call: TRBV21-1
clone_size: .

cdr3_nt: TGTGCCAGCAGCTTAGCCCCGGACAGGGGAAGGAATCAGCCCCAGCATTTT
cdr3_aa: CASSLAPDRGRNQPQHF
j_call: TRBJ1-5
d_call: TRBD1
v_call: TRBV7-8
clone_size: once

cdr3_nt: TGTGCCAGCAGTGACAGGGATTCATACGAGCAGTACTTC
cdr3_aa: CASSDRDSYEQYF
j_call: TRBJ2-7
d_call: TRBD1
v_call: TRBV9
clone_size: .

cdr3_nt: TGTGCCAGCAGCTCTGGTCAGGCCTCCTATGGCTACACCTTC
cdr3_aa: CASSSGQASYGYTF
j_call: TRBJ1-2
d_call: .
v_call: TRBV7-9
clone_size: .

cdr3_nt: TGTGCCAGCAGCTTAATACAGGGCATAACTAATGAAAAACTGTTTTTT
cdr3_aa: CASSLIQGITNEKLFF
j_call: TRBJ1-4
d_call: .
v_call: TRBV7-2
clone_size: .

cdr3_nt: TGCAGCGTTGATGGGACAGGGCGAGGAGAGACCCAGTACTTC
cdr3_aa: CSVDGTGRGETQYF
j_call: TRBJ2-5
d_call: TRBD1
v_call: TRBV29-1
clone_size: once

cdr3_nt: TGTGCCAGCAGCTCCCGGACAGGGAGATACGAGCAGTACTTC
cdr3_aa: CASSSRTGRYEQYF
j_call: TRBJ2-7
d_call: TRBD1
v_call: TRBV11-2
clone_size: .

cdr3_nt: TGCACCAGCAGCCACCTGCCGGGACAGGGGGGCCGTGGGACTGAAGCTTTCTTT
cdr3_aa: CTSSHLPGQGGRGTEAFF
j_call: TRBJ1-1
d_call: TRBD1
v_call: TRBV4-1
clone_size: once

cdr3_nt: TGTGCCAGTAGCGGCTCGGCGGATCAGCCCCAGCATTTT
cdr3_aa: CASSGSADQPQHF
j_call: TRBJ1-5
d_call: .
v_call: TRBV19
clone_size: .

cdr3_nt: TGTGCCAGCAGCCGTGGACTAGCAGGAAGCACAGATACGCAGTATTTT
cdr3_aa: CASSRGLAGSTDTQYF
j_call: TRBJ2-3
d_call: TRBD2
v_call: TRBV5-4
clone_size: .

cdr3_nt: TGTGCCAGCAGCCAAGACCCCCGAGACAGCTCGGGCTACACCTTC
cdr3_aa: CASSQDPRDSSGYTF
j_call: TRBJ1-2
d_call: .
v_call: TRBV3-1/TRBV3-2
clone_size: .

cdr3_nt: TGTGCCTGGAGTGTGCCGCAGGGAATGGTAAAACTGTTTTTT
cdr3_aa: CAWSVPQGMVKLFF
j_call: TRBJ1-4
d_call: .
v_call: TRBV30
clone_size: .

cdr3_nt: TGTGCCAGCGAGCAGGGCACTGAAGCTTTCTTT
cdr3_aa: CASEQGTEAFF
j_call: TRBJ1-1
d_call: .
v_call: TRBV28
clone_size: .

cdr3_nt: TGTGCCAGCAGTCGGGACAGGTACTACGAGCAGTACTTC
cdr3_aa: CASSRDRYYEQYF
j_call: TRBJ2-7
d_call: TRBD1
v_call: TRBV6-5
clone_size: .

cdr3_nt: TGTGCCAGCAGTCCGGGAGGGAATTCCTACAATGAGCAGTTCTTC
cdr3_aa: CASSPGGNSYNEQFF
j_call: TRBJ2-1
d_call: TRBD2
v_call: TRBV27
clone_size: once

cdr3_nt: TGTGCCAGCAGCTTAGCAGCTTTTGGAAACACCATATATTTT
cdr3_aa: CASSLAAFGNTIYF
j_call: TRBJ1-3
d_call: .
v_call: TRBV7-2
clone_size: .

cdr3_nt: TGTGCCAGTAGTTTCTACAGCTCCTCTAGCACAGATACGCAGTATTTT
cdr3_aa: CASSFYSSSSTDTQYF
j_call: TRBJ2-3
d_call: .
v_call: TRBV19
clone_size: .

cdr3_nt: TGCGCCAGCAGCTTTACAGGGAGAGTCGCTGAAGCTTTCTTT
cdr3_aa: CASSFTGRVAEAFF
j_call: TRBJ1-1
d_call: .
v_call: TRBV5-1
clone_size: .

cdr3_nt: TGTGCCAGCAGTGAAAGGACTAGCGGGAGTTTTACTTGGGGGTTTGAGCAGTACTTC
cdr3_aa: CASSERTSGSFTWGFEQYF
j_call: TRBJ2-7
d_call: TRBD2
v_call: TRBV6-1
clone_size: once

cdr3_nt: TGTGCCACCAGCAGAGATAGGTCACTAGCTCTTGTTGACATTCAGTACTTC
cdr3_aa: CATSRDRSLALVDIQYF
j_call: TRBJ2-4
d_call: .
v_call: TRBV15
clone_size: .

cdr3_nt: TGTGCCAGCAGCGAGAGGACAGGGACAAACTATGGCTACACCTTC
cdr3_aa: CASSERTGTNYGYTF
j_call: TRBJ1-2
d_call: TRBD1
v_call: TRBV9
clone_size: few

cdr3_nt: TGTGCCAGCTCACCCGGGGGGGGCCGGGCCACTGAAGCTTTCTTT
cdr3_aa: CASSPGGGRATEAFF
j_call: TRBJ1-1
d_call: .
v_call: TRBV18
clone_size: .

cdr3_nt: TGTGCCAGCAACGCATACCAAGGTGGGACTAGCGGGTTCTTC
cdr3_aa: CASNAYQGGTSGFF
j_call: TRBJ2-1
d_call: TRBD2
v_call: TRBV28
clone_size: once

cdr3_nt: TGTGCCAGCAGTGAAGGAGGTGGGTTTATTCTTGAGCAGTTCTTC
cdr3_aa: CASSEGGGFILEQFF
j_call: TRBJ2-1
d_call: .
v_call: TRBV6-1
clone_size: .

cdr3_nt: TGTGCCAGAAGACAGTCCCTTTTCAATCAGCCCCAGCATTTT
cdr3_aa: CARRQSLFNQPQHF
j_call: TRBJ1-5
d_call: .
v_call: TRBV5-5
clone_size: .

cdr3_nt: TGTGCCAGTAAACAAACTAGCGCGGCCTACGAGCAGTACTTC
cdr3_aa: CASKQTSAAYEQYF
j_call: TRBJ2-7
d_call: TRBD2
v_call: TRBV19
clone_size: .

cdr3_nt: TGTGCCAGCAGCTTCCGGGGATGGGATCAAGAGGGCGAGCAGTACTTC
cdr3_aa: CASSFRGWDQEGEQYF
j_call: TRBJ2-7
d_call: .
v_call: TRBV9
clone_size: .

cdr3_nt: TGTGCCAGCAGCTACGGACTAGCGGGTCGGGAGACCCAGTACTTC
cdr3_aa: CASSYGLAGRETQYF
j_call: TRBJ2-5
d_call: TRBD2
v_call: TRBV7-8
clone_size: .

cdr3_nt: TGTGCCAGCTCCCCTGGTACAGGGGATGAAAAACTGTTTTTT
cdr3_aa: CASSPGTGDEKLFF
j_call: TRBJ1-4
d_call: TRBD1
v_call: TRBV18
clone_size: .

cdr3_nt: TGTGCCAGCAACAGGGGACCCTACAATGAGCAGTTCTTC
cdr3_aa: CASNRGPYNEQFF
j_call: TRBJ2-1
d_call: TRBD1
v_call: TRBV2
clone_size: .

cdr3_nt: TGCGCCAGCAGCCAAGCGAACACACCGTACGAGCAGTACTTC
cdr3_aa: CASSQANTPYEQYF
j_call: TRBJ2-7
d_call: .
v_call: TRBV4-1
clone_size: .